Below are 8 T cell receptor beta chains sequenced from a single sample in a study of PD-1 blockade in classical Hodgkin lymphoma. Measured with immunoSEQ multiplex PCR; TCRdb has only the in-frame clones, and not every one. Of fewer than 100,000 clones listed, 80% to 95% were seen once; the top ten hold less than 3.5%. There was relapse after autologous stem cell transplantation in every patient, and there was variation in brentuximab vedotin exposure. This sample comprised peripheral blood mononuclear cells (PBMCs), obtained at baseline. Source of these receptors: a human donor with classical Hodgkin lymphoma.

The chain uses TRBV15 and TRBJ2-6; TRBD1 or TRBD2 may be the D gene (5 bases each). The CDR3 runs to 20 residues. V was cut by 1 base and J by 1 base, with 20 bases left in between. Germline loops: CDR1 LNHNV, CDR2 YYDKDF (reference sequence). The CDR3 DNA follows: TGTGCCACCAGCAGAGTCTTCGGGGCAGGGTTGATTTCTGGGGCCAACGTCCTGACTTTC. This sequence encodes CATSRVFGAGLISGANVLTF.

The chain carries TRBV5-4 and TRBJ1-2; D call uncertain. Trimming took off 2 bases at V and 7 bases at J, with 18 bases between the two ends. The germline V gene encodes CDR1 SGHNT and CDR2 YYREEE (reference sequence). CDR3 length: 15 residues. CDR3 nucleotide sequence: TGTGCCAGCAGCTTCTTGCAGCCCCATCAGGCTGGCTACACCTTC. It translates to CASSFLQPHQAGYTF.

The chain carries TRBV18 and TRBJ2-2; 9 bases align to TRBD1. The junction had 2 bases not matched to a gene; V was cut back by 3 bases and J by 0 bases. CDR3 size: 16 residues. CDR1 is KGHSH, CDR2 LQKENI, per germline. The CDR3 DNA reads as TGTGCCAGCTCACCCCGGACAGGGGCGAACACCGGGGAGCTGTTTTTT. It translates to CASSPRTGANTGELFF.

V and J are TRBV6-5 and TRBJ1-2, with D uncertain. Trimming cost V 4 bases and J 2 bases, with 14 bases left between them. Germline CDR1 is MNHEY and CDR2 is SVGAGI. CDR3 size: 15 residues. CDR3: CASSSASIENYGYTF. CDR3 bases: TGTGCCAGCAGTTCCGCGTCGATAGAGAACTATGGCTACACCTTC.

The CDR3 loop reads CASPIGGPYGYTF. The CDR3, as DNA: TGTGCCAGTCCTATCGGGGGCCCCTATGGCTACACCTTC. This chain links TRBV7-4 with TRBJ1-2; D is perhaps TRBD1 (6 bases). The V gene lost 9 bases and the J gene lost 4 bases, with 15 bases spanning the gap. Looked up from germline, CDR1 is SGHVT and CDR2 is SQSDAQ. This CDR3 is 13 amino acids long. Complete variable domain (other parts from reference TRBV7-4 and TRBJ1-2): GAGVSQSPRYKVAKRGRDVALRCDSISGHVTLYWYRQTLGQGSEVLTYSQSDAQRDKSGRPSGRFSAERPERSVSTLKIQRTEQGDSAVYLCASPIGGPYGYTFGSGTRLTVV.

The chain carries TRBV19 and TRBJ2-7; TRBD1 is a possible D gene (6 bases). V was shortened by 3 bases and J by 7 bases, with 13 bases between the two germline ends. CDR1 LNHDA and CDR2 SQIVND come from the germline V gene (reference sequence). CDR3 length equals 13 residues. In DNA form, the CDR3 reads TGTGCCAGTAGTATTACCAGGGGAAGGGAGCAGTACTTC. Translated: CASSITRGREQYF.

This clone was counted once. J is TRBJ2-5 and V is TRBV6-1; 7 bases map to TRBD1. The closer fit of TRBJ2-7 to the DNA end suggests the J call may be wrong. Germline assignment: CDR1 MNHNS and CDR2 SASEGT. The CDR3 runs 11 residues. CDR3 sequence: CAIGTAYEQYF. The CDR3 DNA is TGTGCCATCGGGACAGCGTACGAGCAGTACTTC.

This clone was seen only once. CDR3 nucleotide sequence: TGCGCCAGCAGCTTGACTGCACGGGACGAGCAGTACTTC. Its protein is CASSLTARDEQYF. This chain joins TRBV5-1 and TRBJ2-7, with D uncertain. V was pared by 1 base and J by 5 bases, with 10 bases between. The CDR3 runs 13 residues. Germline assignment: CDR1 SGHRS and CDR2 YFSETQ.